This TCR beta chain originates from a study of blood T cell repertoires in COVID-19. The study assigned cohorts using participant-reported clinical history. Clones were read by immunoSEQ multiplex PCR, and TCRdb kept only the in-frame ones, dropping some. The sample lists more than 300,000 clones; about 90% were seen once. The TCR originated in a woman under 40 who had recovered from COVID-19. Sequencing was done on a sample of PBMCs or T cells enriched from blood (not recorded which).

In nucleotides, the CDR3 is TGTGCCAGCAGCCCGCAGACAGGGGCTGTCAATTCACCCCTCCACTTT. This codes for CASSPQTGAVNSPLHF. This chain connects TRBV7-8 to TRBJ1-6; 8 bases are a match to TRBD1. The V and J ends lost 5 bases and 7 bases, in that order; junction bases with no gene match: 10. Germline V CDR1 and CDR2: SGHVS, FQNEAQ. The CDR3 is made up of 16 amino acids.